The 2 T cell receptor beta chains reported below all come from one sample, sequenced in a study of CD8+ T cells in alopecia areata. Extracted RNA was reverse transcribed, and the resulting cDNA served as sequencing template. TCRdb's copy holds only in-frame clones and misses some; the assay was immunoSEQ multiplex PCR. This sample has approximately 11,000 clones, with 57% found just once. Peripheral blood and lesional scalp punch biopsies were taken from alopecia areata patients. The specimen was skin. Receptor source: a human donor with alopecia areata.

The genes are TRBV7-8 and TRBJ2-5; no clear D. The CDR3 is 13 residues long. Germline loops: CDR1 SGHVS, CDR2 FQNEAQ. V gave up 7 bases and J gave up 5 bases, with 14 bases separating them. The CDR3 protein is CASTPVGGETQYF. The CDR3 nucleotides read TGTGCCAGCACCCCAGTAGGTGGGGAGACCCAGTACTTC.

The chain's CDR3 is CSKDGRETQYF. The CDR3 DNA follows: TGCAGCAAGGACGGGCGGGAGACCCAGTACTTC. The chain recombines TRBV20-1 with TRBJ2-5; no reliable D call. From germline, CDR1 is DFQATT and CDR2 SNEGSKA (reference sequence). The CDR3 contains 11 residues.